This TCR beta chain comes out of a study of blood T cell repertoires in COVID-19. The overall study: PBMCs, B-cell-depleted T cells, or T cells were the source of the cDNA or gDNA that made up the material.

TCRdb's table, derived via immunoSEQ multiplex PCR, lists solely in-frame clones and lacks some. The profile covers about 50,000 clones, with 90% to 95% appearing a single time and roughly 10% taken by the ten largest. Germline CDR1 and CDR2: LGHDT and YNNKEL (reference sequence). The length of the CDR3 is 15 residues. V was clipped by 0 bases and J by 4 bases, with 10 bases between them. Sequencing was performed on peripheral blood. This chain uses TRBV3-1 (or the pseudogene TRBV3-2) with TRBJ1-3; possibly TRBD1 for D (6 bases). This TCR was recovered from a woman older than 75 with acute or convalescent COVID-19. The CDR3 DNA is TGTGCCAGCAGCCAAGATTGGACAGCCGGAAACACCATATATTTT. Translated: CASSQDWTAGNTIYF.